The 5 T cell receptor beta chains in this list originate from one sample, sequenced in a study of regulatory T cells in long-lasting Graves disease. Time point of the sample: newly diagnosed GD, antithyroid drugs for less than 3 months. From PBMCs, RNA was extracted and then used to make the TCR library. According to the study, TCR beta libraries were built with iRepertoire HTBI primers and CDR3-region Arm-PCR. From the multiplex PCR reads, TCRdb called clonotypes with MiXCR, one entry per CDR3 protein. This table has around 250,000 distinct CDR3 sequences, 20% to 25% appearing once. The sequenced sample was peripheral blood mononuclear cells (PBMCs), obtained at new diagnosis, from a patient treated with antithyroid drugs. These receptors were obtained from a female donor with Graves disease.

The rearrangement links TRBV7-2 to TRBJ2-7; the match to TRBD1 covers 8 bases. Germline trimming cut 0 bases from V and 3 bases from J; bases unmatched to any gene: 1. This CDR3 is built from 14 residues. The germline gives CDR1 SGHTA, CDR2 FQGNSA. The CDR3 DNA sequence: TGTGCCAGCAGCTTAGCGACAGGGGTCTACGAGCAGTACTTC. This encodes CASSLATGVYEQYF.

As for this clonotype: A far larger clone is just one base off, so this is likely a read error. The CDR3 DNA follows: TGTGCCAGCTATCCGGGACAGGGTAACTACGAGCAGTTCTTC. It yields the protein CASYPGQGNYEQFF. This chain connects TRBV2 to TRBJ2-1, with 9 bases aligning to TRBD1. V lost 8 bases, J lost 10 bases, and 12 bases stayed unmatched. Germline lookup yields CDR1 SNHLY and CDR2 FYNNEI. This CDR3 spans 14 amino acids.

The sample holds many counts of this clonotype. CDR3 residues: CASSISGTGDYEQYF. CDR3 DNA sequence: TGTGCCAGCAGCATCTCCGGGACAGGGGACTACGAGCAGTACTTC. The V gene is TRBV7-3, the J gene TRBJ2-7, with 10 bases that match TRBD1. This CDR3 contains 15 residues. The germline gives CDR1 SGHTA, CDR2 FQGTGA. With V trimmed by 5 bases and J by 3 bases, 7 bases remained unmatched.

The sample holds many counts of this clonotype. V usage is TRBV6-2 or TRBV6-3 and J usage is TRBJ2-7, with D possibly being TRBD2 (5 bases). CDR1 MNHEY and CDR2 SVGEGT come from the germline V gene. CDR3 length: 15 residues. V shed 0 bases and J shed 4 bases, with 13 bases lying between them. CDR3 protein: CASSYSIRGLYEQYF. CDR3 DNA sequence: TGTGCCAGCAGTTACTCGATCCGGGGTCTTTACGAGCAGTACTTC.

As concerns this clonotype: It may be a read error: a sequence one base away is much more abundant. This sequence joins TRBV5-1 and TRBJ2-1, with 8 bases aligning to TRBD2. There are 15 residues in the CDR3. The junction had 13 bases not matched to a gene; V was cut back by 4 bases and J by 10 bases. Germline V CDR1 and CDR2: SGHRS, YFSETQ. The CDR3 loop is CASSRESGSSYEQFF. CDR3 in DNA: TGCGCCAGCAGCAGGGAGAGCGGGAGTAGCTACGAGCAGTTCTTC.